The 23 T cell receptor beta chains below were found in one sample sequenced in a study of CD8+CD57+ T cells in acquired aplastic anemia. An expansion of CD8+CD57+ cells by flow cytometry had been shown in patients chosen for sequencing. TCR beta VDJ and CDR3 profiles were obtained from a genomic DNA template. One entry per CDR3 protein results from TCRdb running MiXCR on the reads. This table has under 250,000 distinct CDR3 sequences, roughly half appearing once. The specimen was sorted CD4+, CD8+, or CD8+CD57+ T cells (not recorded which) from PBMCs. The receptors here all came from a human donor with aplastic anemia.

This clonotype was counted only a few times. The chain uses TRBV7-6 and TRBJ2-7, with a tentative D call TRBD2 (5 bases). The CDR3 spans 14 residues. Germline CDR1 is SGHVS and CDR2 is FNYEAQ. Trimming shortened V by 8 bases and J by 7 bases, and 21 bases separated the two germline ends. CDR3 coding DNA: TGTGCCAGCGGAGGCGCAGCGAGGACGGGGGAGCAGTACTTC. As protein: CASGGAARTGEQYF.

This clonotype was counted ten times or more. The chain recombines TRBV9 with TRBJ2-7; possibly TRBD1 for D (6 bases). The V and J ends lost 4 bases and 2 bases respectively, with 13 bases between them. Germline assignment: CDR1 SGDLS and CDR2 YYNGEE. The CDR3 covers 14 residues. For the CDR3, the DNA is TGTGCCAGCAGCAACCGGGACACAACCTACGAGCAGTACTTC. It codes for CASSNRDTTYEQYF.

V and J are TRBV11-2 and TRBJ2-2; D is ambiguous. V was cut by 5 bases and J by 9 bases, with 10 bases left in between. CDR3 length equals 12 residues. Per germline, CDR1 SGHAT and CDR2 FQNNGV. The CDR3 is CASSAIRRELFF. The DNA for the CDR3 is TGTGCCAGCAGCGCTATACGACGGGAGCTGTTTTTT.

This clonotype showed up many times. The V gene is TRBV4-3, the J gene TRBJ2-7, with 8 bases aligning to TRBD1. After removal of 2 bases from V and 2 bases from J, the junction contained 2 bases not matched to a gene. The CDR3 consists of 14 residues. CDR1 and CDR2 (germline): LGHNA, YSLEER. The CDR3 nucleotides are TGCGCCAGCAGCCAATGGACAGGGACCTACGAGCAGTACTTC. As protein: CASSQWTGTYEQYF.

V and J are TRBV11-3 and TRBJ2-1, with 7 positions matching TRBD1. Germline V gives CDR1 SGHNT, CDR2 YENEEA. The CDR3 is 14 residues long. Trimming cost V 3 bases and J 5 bases; bases outside gene matches: 4. CDR3 DNA: TGTGCCAGCAGCTTGTATACAGGGGACAATGAGCAGTTCTTC. This encodes CASSLYTGDNEQFF.

As to this clonotype: Being one base from a much bigger clone, this may be a read error. This chain links TRBV10-3 with TRBJ2-4, with 7 bases matching TRBD1. From germline, CDR1 is ENHRY and CDR2 SYGVKD. The CDR3 extends over 16 amino acids. The CDR3 reads CAISEDRAIAKNIQCF. The CDR3 DNA follows: TGTGCCATCAGCGAAGACAGGGCGATAGCCAAAAACATTCAGTGCTTC.

This rearrangement joins TRBV29-1 to TRBJ2-7; possible D gene TRBD2, 6 bases. The germline V and J ends were trimmed by 3 bases and 11 bases, with 14 bases remaining between them. The CDR3 runs to 11 residues. The germline V gene encodes CDR1 SQVTM and CDR2 ANQGSEA. The DNA of the CDR3 is TGCAGCGTTGATGCAGGGTCGGGAGAGTACTTC. Its translation: CSVDAGSGEYF.

In this sample, this clonotype turned up many times. The V and J genes are TRBV4-2 and TRBJ1-6; D gene ambiguous. Trimming stripped 0 bases from V and 2 bases from J, with 8 bases between. The germline gives CDR1 LGHNA, CDR2 YNFKEQ. The CDR3 sequence is 16 residues long. CDR3 DNA: TGTGCCAGCAGCCAAGAGGCGGATACCTATAATTCACCCCTCCACTTT. Its translation: CASSQEADTYNSPLHF.

The CDR3, as DNA: TGTGCCAGCAGCTTTGGGACAGGGGTAACTGAAGCTTTCTTT. It codes for CASSFGTGVTEAFF. The chain couples TRBV7-2 to TRBJ1-1, with 10 positions matching TRBD1. The CDR3 extends over 14 amino acids. V gave up 3 bases and J gave up 5 bases; unmatched junction bases: 3. Germline V gives CDR1 SGHTA, CDR2 FQGNSA.

In its sample, this clonotype was seen many times. V usage is TRBV12-3 or TRBV12-4 and J usage is TRBJ1-5; D may be TRBD1 (5 bases). This CDR3 is built from 14 residues. Between the trimmed V and J ends, which lost 7 bases and 0 bases, there was a span of 10 bases. CDR3: CASTLGDSNQPQHF. The DNA of the CDR3 is TGTGCCAGCACTCTAGGGGATAGCAATCAGCCCCAGCATTTT.

Note on this clonotype: One junction end does not reproduce the germline sequence, and a read error may be involved. V gene TRBV7-9 combines with J gene TRBJ2-6; the D is unclear. The CDR3 sequence is 11 residues long. Germline values: CDR1 SEHNR, CDR2 FQNEAQ (reference sequence). For the CDR3, the DNA is TGTGCCAGCAGCTTAGGGGTCACTGAAGCTTTC. Translation gives CASSLGVTEAF.

Note on this clonotype: One end of the junction is discordant with germline, which a read error may explain. The chain carries TRBV5-6 and TRBJ1-4, with TRBD1 as a possible D gene (5 bases). The V gene's germline CDR1 is SGHDT and CDR2 YYEEEE. There are 14 residues in the CDR3. CDR3 residues: CASSLAGGSERLFF. The DNA for the CDR3 is TGTGCCAGCAGCTTGGCCGGGGGTTCAGAAAGACTGTTTTTT.

The chain joins TRBV7-9 to TRBJ1-5; D remains ambiguous. Between the trimmed V and J ends, which lost 6 bases and 8 bases, there was a span of 23 bases. The CDR3 length is 16 residues. From germline, CDR1 is SEHNR and CDR2 FQNEAQ (reference sequence). CDR3 nucleotides: TGTGCCAGCAGGAGCGGGAGGACTCACACCGGGGAGCCCCAGCATTTT. Its translation is CASRSGRTHTGEPQHF.

The rearrangement links TRBV20-1 to TRBJ2-1; the match to TRBD2 covers 14 bases. CDR3 size: 18 residues. Germline lookup yields CDR1 DFQATT and CDR2 SNEGSKA (reference sequence). V lost 6 bases, J lost 7 bases, and 17 bases stayed unmatched. The CDR3 nucleotides are TGCAGTGCCAATCTTCTGACGGGACTAGCGGGAGACCGTAATGAGCAGTTCTTC. It is translated as CSANLLTGLAGDRNEQFF.

The genes are TRBV12-3 or TRBV12-4 and TRBJ1-6; TRBD1 might be the D (5 bases). V was trimmed by 6 bases and J by 6 bases, leaving 9 bases between them. There are 13 residues in the CDR3. The DNA of the CDR3 is TGTGCCAGCAGGGGGCTGCGTAATTCACCCCTCCACTTT. It yields the protein CASRGLRNSPLHF.

This clonotype was recorded a few times. The chain has TRBV10-3 and TRBJ1-2; D gene uncertain. Trimming removed 5 bases at V and 0 bases at J, with 10 bases between. The CDR3 has 14 residues. Germline CDR1 is ENHRY and CDR2 is SYGVKD. CDR3 in DNA: TGTGCCATCAGTCCCCGTGAGACTAACTATGGCTACACCTTC. As protein: CAISPRETNYGYTF.

The chain has TRBV20-1 and TRBJ2-7; TRBD1 aligns across 12 bases. The CDR3 has 14 residues. The trim removed 3 bases at V and 4 bases at J, leaving 4 bases unmatched. Germline V gene data show CDR1 as DFQATT and CDR2 as SNEGSKA (reference sequence). Here the CDR3 reads CSASVGQGAYEQYF. The CDR3 DNA reads TGCAGTGCTAGTGTGGGACAGGGGGCTTACGAGCAGTACTTC.

The J gene is TRBJ2-7, the V gene TRBV28; TRBD1 matches at 9 bases. Germline-derived CDR1 and CDR2 are MDHEN and SYDVKM. With V trimmed by 6 bases and J by 7 bases, 16 bases remained unmatched. The CDR3 covers 16 residues. The CDR3 bases are TGTGCCAGCAGCTACTCCCCTGTACAGGGGGCTTTTGAGCAGTACTTC. This sequence encodes CASSYSPVQGAFEQYF.

V and J are TRBV7-8 and TRBJ2-5, with TRBD2 as a possible D gene (5 bases). This CDR3 has 12 residues. CDR1 is SGHVS, CDR2 FQNEAQ, per germline. The germline V and J ends were trimmed by 6 bases and 3 bases, with 8 bases remaining between them. The chain's CDR3 is CASRWGEETQYF. The CDR3 DNA is TGTGCCAGCAGATGGGGAGAAGAGACCCAGTACTTC.

The chain is built from TRBV29-1 and TRBJ1-1, with 7 positions matching TRBD1. With 7 bases clipped from V and 4 bases from J, the junction kept 9 bases outside the gene matches. The germline gives CDR1 SQVTM, CDR2 ANQGSEA. The CDR3 loop spans 13 amino acids. CDR3 region: CSAGTGAPTEAFF. For the CDR3, the DNA is TGCAGCGCCGGTACAGGGGCCCCCACTGAAGCTTTCTTT.

The chain links TRBV4-3 to TRBJ2-1; tentatively, D is TRBD2 (5 bases). Trimming removed 0 bases at V and 4 bases at J, with 13 bases between. The CDR3 is 16 residues long. Germline V gene data show CDR1 as LGHNA and CDR2 as YSLEER. The CDR3 sequence: CASSQDGGLEYNEQFF. The CDR3 coding sequence is TGCGCCAGCAGCCAAGATGGAGGACTGGAGTACAATGAGCAGTTCTTC.

This clonotype has at least ten counts. The gene calls are TRBV2 and TRBJ1-6; 7 bases line up with TRBD1. The CDR3 runs 14 residues. CDR1 and CDR2 (germline): SNHLY, FYNNEI. V lost 1 base and J lost 8; bases outside the gene matches: 2. The CDR3 bases are TGTGCCAGCAGTGAAGAACAGGGGTATTCACCCCTCCACTTT. Its protein is CASSEEQGYSPLHF.

This rearrangement joins TRBV30 to TRBJ1-1, with 9 bases identical to TRBD1. The CDR3 spans 12 residues. The trim removed 4 bases at V and 13 bases at J, leaving 10 bases unmatched. The germline V gene has CDR1 GTSNPN and CDR2 SVGIG (reference sequence). Here the CDR3 DNA reads TGTGCCTGGACCGCGAGGGGACAGGGTGTTTTCTTT. It encodes CAWTARGQGVFF.